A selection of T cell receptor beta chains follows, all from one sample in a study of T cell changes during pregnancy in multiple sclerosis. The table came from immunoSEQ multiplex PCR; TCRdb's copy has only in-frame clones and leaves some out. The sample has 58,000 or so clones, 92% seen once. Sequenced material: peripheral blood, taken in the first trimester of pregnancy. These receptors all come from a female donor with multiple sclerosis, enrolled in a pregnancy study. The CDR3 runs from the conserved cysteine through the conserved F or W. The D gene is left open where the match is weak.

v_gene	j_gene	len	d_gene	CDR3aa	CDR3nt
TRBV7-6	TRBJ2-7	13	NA	CASSPTDSYEQYF	TGTGCCAGCAGTCCGACAGACTCCTACGAGCAGTACTTC
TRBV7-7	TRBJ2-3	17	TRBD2	CASIPIPSGTLSDTQYF	TGTGCTAGCATCCCAATCCCTAGCGGAACCCTCTCAGATACGCAGTATTTT
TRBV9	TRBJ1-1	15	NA	CASSRGGGTATEAFF	TGTGCCAGCAGCAGAGGGGGGGGCACGGCCACTGAAGCTTTCTTT
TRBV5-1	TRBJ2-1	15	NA	CASSPGVASYNEQFF	TGCGCCAGCAGTCCCGGGGTAGCGAGCTACAATGAGCAGTTCTTC
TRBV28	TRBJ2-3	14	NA	CASSLFYRGDTQYF	TGTGCCAGCAGTTTATTTTATCGGGGAGATACGCAGTATTTT
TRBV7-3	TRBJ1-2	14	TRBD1	CASSPGQLYYGYTF	TGTGCCAGCAGCCCGGGACAGCTTTACTATGGCTACACCTTC
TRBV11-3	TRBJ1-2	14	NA	CASSGKQLSGGYTF	TGTGCCAGCAGCGGCAAACAACTCTCGGGAGGCTACACCTTC
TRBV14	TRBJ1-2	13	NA	CASSRIPFGGYTF	TGTGCCAGCAGCCGAATCCCCTTCGGTGGCTACACCTTC
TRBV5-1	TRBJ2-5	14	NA	CASSLVGGKETQYF	TGCGCCAGCAGCTTGGTAGGAGGGAAAGAGACCCAGTACTTC
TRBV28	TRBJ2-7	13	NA	CASSAQRTYEQYF	TGTGCCAGCAGTGCACAGCGGACCTACGAGCAGTACTTC
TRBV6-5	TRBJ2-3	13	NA	CASSYVIADTQYF	TGTGCCAGCAGTTACGTGATAGCAGATACGCAGTATTTT
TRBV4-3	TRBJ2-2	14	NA	CASSPGTRAGELFF	TGCGCCAGCAGCCCTGGGACACGGGCCGGGGAGCTGTTTTTT